The clone carrying this TCR beta chain was recorded once. Trimming removed 2 bases at V and 5 bases at J, with 12 bases between. Germline V gives CDR1 SEHNR, CDR2 FQNEAQ (reference sequence). This CDR3 has 15 residues. The source of the sample is a study of blood T cell repertoires in COVID-19. Authors' processing steps: Researchers report that nucleated cell counts were estimated from reference gene primer amplification. Assay used: immunoSEQ multiplex PCR; TCRdb lists only in-frame clones, some missing. The V and J calls and clone size were taken over from that table, and D and trimming were inferred from the DNA. The sample has 140,000 or so clones, roughly 84% seen once; the top ten hold roughly 8%.

The clonotype comes from a human donor in a cohort sampled during active COVID-19. The sample comprised peripheral blood. This rearrangement joins TRBV7-9 to TRBJ1-4; D ambiguous. The CDR3 spells CASSLSVGRNEKLFF. Here the CDR3 DNA reads TGTGCCAGCAGCTTATCGGTTGGCAGGAATGAAAAACTGTTTTTT.